The following is a T cell receptor (beta chain) sequence with its context. TCRdb re-called the 5' RACE reads and shows each CDR3 protein once, DNA omitted. This sample's table has fewer than 400,000 distinct CDR3 sequences. These data belong to a study of T cells expressing NK-cell markers. Across the whole study: The eight sequenced donors comprised seven who were HCMV-seropositive and one who was seronegative.

The CDR3 contains 15 residues. Germline CDR1 DFQATT, CDR2 SNEGSKA (reference sequence). The receptor's source is a man aged 18 to 70 in good health. The chain recombines TRBV20-1 with TRBJ2-7; TCRdb picks TRBD1, but there is no DNA to check that call. The sequencing sample was made of blood T cells: a sorted CD56 or NKG2C T cell subset, CD4+ or CD8+ T cells, or bulk PBMC T cells (not recorded which). This chain's CDR3 is CSATPGQGLIYEQYF.